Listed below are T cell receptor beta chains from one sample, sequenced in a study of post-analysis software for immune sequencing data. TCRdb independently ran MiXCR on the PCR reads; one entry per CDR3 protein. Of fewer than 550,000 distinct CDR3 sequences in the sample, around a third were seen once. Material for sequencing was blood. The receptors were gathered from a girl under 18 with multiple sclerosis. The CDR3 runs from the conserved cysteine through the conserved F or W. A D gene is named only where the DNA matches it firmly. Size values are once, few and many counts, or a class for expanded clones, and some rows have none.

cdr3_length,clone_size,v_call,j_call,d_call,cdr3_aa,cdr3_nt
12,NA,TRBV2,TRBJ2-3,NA,CASLEGIDTQYF,TGTGCCAGCTTAGAAGGGATAGATACGCAGTATTTT
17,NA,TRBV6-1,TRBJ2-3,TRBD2,CASTVAPFSGPTNTQYF,TGTGCCAGCACCGTCGCACCTTTTAGCGGGCCAACGAATACGCAGTATTTT
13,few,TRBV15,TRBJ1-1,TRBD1,CATRSQGDTEAFF,TGTGCCACCAGATCACAGGGGGACACTGAAGCTTTCTTT
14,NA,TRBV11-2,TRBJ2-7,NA,CASSPLPEVYEQYF,TGTGCCAGCAGCCCCCTTCCAGAGGTCTACGAGCAGTACTTC
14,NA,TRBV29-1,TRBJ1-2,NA,CSVEWGQASGGYTF,TGCAGCGTTGAATGGGGGCAGGCCTCAGGGGGCTACACCTTC
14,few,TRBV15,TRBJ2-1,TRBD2,CAAGASGASREQFF,TGTGCCGCAGGGGCTAGCGGGGCCTCAAGGGAGCAGTTCTTC
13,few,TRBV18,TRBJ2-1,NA,CASSATTYNEQFF,TGTGCCAGCTCCGCCACAACTTACAATGAGCAGTTCTTC
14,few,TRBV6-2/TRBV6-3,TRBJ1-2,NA,CASSLIGGYYGYTF,TGTGCCAGCAGTTTGATCGGCGGATACTATGGCTACACCTTC
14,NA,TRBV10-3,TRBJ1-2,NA,CAISERQDDYGYTF,TGTGCCATCAGTGAACGACAGGACGACTATGGCTACACCTTC
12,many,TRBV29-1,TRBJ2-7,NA,CSGTQGVHEQYF,TGCAGCGGGACACAGGGAGTCCACGAGCAGTACTTC
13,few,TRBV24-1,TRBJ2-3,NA,CATSDFPTDTQYF,TGTGCCACCAGTGATTTCCCCACAGATACGCAGTATTTT
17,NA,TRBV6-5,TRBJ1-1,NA,CASSYGQGRLGDQEAFF,TGTGCCAGCAGTTACGGGCAGGGTAGGCTCGGCGACCAGGAAGCTTTCTTT
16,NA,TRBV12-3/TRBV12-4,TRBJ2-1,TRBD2,CASSLGSGGDYNEQFF,TGTGCCAGCAGTTTAGGGAGCGGGGGGGATTACAATGAGCAGTTCTTC
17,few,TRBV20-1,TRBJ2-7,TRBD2,CSARPHPGGKGSYEQYF,TGCAGTGCTAGACCTCACCCGGGAGGGAAGGGCTCCTACGAGCAGTACTTC
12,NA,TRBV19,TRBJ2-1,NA,CASRRGADEQFF,TGTGCCAGTAGACGGGGGGCCGATGAGCAGTTCTTC
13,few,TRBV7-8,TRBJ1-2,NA,CASSPLGRGGYTF,TGTGCCAGCAGCCCTTTGGGCCGGGGTGGCTACACCTTC